These T cell receptor beta chains were read from a single sample in a study of T cells in Graves' hyperthyroidism and ophthalmopathy. TCRdb ran MiXCR on the multiplex PCR reads and lists one entry per CDR3 protein. This table holds under 65,000 distinct CDR3 sequences, approximately 50% found once. The source material was blood. These receptors came from a woman aged 55-75 years with Graves' ophthalmopathy. The CDR3 runs from the conserved cysteine through the conserved F or W. D genes are given only for firm matches. Rows give clone size only sometimes, using once, few, many, or a class for an expanded clone.

>-|TRBV7-2|TRBD1|16|TRBJ1-1
TGTGCCAGCAGCTTAGCTCTACCGGGACAGGACACTGAAGCTTTCTTT
CASSLALPGQDTEAFF
>medium-sized|TRBV29-1|TRBD1|15|TRBJ2-7
TGCAGCGTTGAAGGAGGGACAGGGGACCACTACGAGCAGTACTTC
CSVEGGTGDHYEQYF
>-|TRBV21-1|-|17|TRBJ1-2
TGTACCAGCAGCACCTCCATGACAGGGATCGGTAACTATGGCTACAGCTTC
CTSSTSMTGIGNYGYSF
>many|TRBV7-9|-|13|TRBJ1-1
TGTGCCAGCAGCCCACAGGAGAGCACTGAAGCTTTCTTT
CASSPQESTEAFF
>-|TRBV5-1|TRBD1|17|TRBJ2-6
TGCGCCAGCAGCTTGGGACAGGGAATGGCTGGGGCCAACGTCCTGACTTTC
CASSLGQGMAGANVLTF
>many|TRBV28|TRBD2|14|TRBJ2-7
TGTGCCAGCAGCCAAGCGGGAGGAGCATACGAGCAGTACTTC
CASSQAGGAYEQYF
>many|TRBV19|TRBD2|14|TRBJ2-1
TGTGCCAGTATAGGGACTAGCGGGATCGATGAGCAGTTCTTC
CASIGTSGIDEQFF
>-|TRBV6-5|-|11|TRBJ2-1
TGTGCCAGCTGGGACTTCTCAAGGCAGTTCTTC
CASWDFSRQFF
>-|TRBV2|TRBD2|17|TRBJ2-1
TGTGCCAGCAGTGACCCTCCAGCGGGGCTGGAGTACAATGAGCAGTTCTTC
CASSDPPAGLEYNEQFF
>-|TRBV6-5|-|13|TRBJ1-2
TGTGCCAGCAGTTCGGTGGGGAGCTATGGCTACACCTTC
CASSSVGSYGYTF
>-|TRBV24-1|-|13|TRBJ2-5
TGTGCCACCAGTGAGGCGGGACGCGAGACCCAGTACTTC
CATSEAGRETQYF
>-|TRBV24-1|-|18|TRBJ2-2
TGTGCCACCAGTGACCTCGGGAGCGGAGCTGCGAACACCGGGGAGCTGTTTTTT
CATSDLGSGAANTGELFF
>-|TRBV7-2|-|15|TRBJ1-5
TGTGCCAGCAGCCAGAATGGGGGATTCAATCAGCCCCAGCATTTT
CASSQNGGFNQPQHF
>once|TRBV25-1|TRBD1|17|TRBJ1-1
TGTGCTAGAGATCTCCCCGGCAGGGGGCGGTTGAACACTGAAGCTTTCTTT
CARDLPGRGRLNTEAFF
>medium-sized|TRBV5-5|-|15|TRBJ1-6
TGTGCCAGCAGCTTGTGGCAGGGTTATAATTCACCCCTCCACTTT
CASSLWQGYNSPLHF
>-|TRBV12-3/TRBV12-4|TRBD1|20|TRBJ1-5
TGTGCCAGCAGTTTCGGCGCGAGCAGGACAGGGGTGGGTGGCAATCAGCCCCAGCATTTT
CASSFGASRTGVGGNQPQHF